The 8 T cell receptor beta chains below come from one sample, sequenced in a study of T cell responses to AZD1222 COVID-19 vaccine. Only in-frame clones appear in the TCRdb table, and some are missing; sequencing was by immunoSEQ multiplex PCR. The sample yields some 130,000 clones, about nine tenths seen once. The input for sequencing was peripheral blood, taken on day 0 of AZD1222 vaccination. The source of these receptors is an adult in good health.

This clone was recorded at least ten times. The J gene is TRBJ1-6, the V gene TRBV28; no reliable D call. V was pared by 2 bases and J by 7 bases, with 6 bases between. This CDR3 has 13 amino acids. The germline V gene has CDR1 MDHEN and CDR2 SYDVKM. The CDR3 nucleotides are TGTGCCAGCAGTTTAGGCAGCAATTCACCCCTCCACTTT. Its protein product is CASSLGSNSPLHF. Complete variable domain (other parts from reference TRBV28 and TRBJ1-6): DVKVTQSSRYLVKRTGEKVFLECVQDMDHENMFWYRQDPGLGLRLIYFSYDVKMKEKGDIPEGYSVSREKKERFSLILESASTNQTSMYLCASSLGSNSPLHFGNGTRLTVT.

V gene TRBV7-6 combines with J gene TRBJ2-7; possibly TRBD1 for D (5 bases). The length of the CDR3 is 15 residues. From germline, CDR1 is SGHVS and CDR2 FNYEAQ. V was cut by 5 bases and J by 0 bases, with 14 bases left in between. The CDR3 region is CASSLYTGVSYEQYF. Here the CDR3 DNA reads TGTGCCAGCAGCCTATACACAGGTGTCTCCTACGAGCAGTACTTC.

The CDR3 protein is CASSLSISEAFF. The CDR3 DNA reads as TGTGCCAGCAGCTTATCCATCTCTGAAGCTTTCTTT. The V gene is TRBV7-9, the J gene TRBJ1-1, with unresolved D. The CDR3 is made up of 12 amino acids. The germline V gene has CDR1 SEHNR and CDR2 FQNEAQ (reference sequence). V was trimmed by 2 bases and J by 6 bases, leaving 7 bases between them.

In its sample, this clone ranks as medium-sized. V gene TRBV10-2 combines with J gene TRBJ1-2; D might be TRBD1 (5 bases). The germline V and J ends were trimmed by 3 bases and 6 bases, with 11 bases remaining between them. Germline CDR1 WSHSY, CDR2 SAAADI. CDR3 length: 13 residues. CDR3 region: CASSDGGGNGYTF. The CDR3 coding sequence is TGCGCCAGCAGTGATGGTGGGGGAAATGGCTACACCTTC.

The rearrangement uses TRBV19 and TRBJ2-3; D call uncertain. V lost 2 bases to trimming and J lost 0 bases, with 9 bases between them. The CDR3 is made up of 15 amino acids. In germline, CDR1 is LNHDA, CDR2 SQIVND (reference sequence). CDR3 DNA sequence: TGTGCCAGTAGTATATCTCGGGTGAGCACAGATACGCAGTATTTT. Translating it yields CASSISRVSTDTQYF.

CDR3 sequence (DNA): TGCGCCAGCAGCCAAGAGCCTCTCGGGACTAAACTGTTTTTT. Translation: CASSQEPLGTKLFF. V and J are TRBV4-3 and TRBJ1-4; a possible D gene is TRBD1 (5 bases). The germline V gene has CDR1 LGHNA and CDR2 YSLEER. The CDR3 runs to 14 residues. The germline V and J ends were trimmed by 0 bases and 11 bases, with 13 bases remaining between them.

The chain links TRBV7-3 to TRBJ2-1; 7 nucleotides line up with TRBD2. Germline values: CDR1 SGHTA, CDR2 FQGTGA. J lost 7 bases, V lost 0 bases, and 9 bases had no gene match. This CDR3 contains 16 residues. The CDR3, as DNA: TGTGCCAGCAGCTTAACGCAAGCGGGGTCAGTTAATGAGCAGTTCTTC. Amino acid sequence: CASSLTQAGSVNEQFF.

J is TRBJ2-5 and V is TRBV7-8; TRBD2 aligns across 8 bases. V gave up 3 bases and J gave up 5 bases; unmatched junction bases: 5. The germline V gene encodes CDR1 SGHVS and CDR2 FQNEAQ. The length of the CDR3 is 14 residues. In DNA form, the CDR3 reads TGTGCCAGCAGCTTCGGAGCGGGGGTTGAGACCCAGTACTTC. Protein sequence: CASSFGAGVETQYF.